A selection of T cell receptor beta chains follows, all from one sample in a study of siplizumab effects on memory and regulatory T cells. The data were produced by immunoSEQ multiplex PCR, yet TCRdb's version contains in-frame clones alone and is incomplete. Counted here are around 83,000 clones, about 90% occurring once; the ten biggest clones make up 15%. The specimen sequenced was CD4+ T cells sorted from blood. These receptors came from a human donor in good health. The CDR3 runs from the conserved cysteine through the conserved F or W. Clone size, where shown, is once, few, many, or a class for clones that have expanded.

J gene: TRBJ1-5
clone size: NA
V gene: TRBV6-1
CDR3 protein: CASSGQGGNQPQHF

J gene: TRBJ2-1
clone size: NA
V gene: TRBV11-3
CDR3 protein: CASSIGSSGSQFF

J gene: TRBJ1-2
clone size: NA
V gene: TRBV6-1
CDR3 protein: CASRGLGGAYGYTF

J gene: TRBJ2-1
clone size: NA
V gene: TRBV30
CDR3 protein: CAWSVPGTLSYNEQFF

J gene: TRBJ2-1
clone size: once
V gene: TRBV27
CDR3 protein: CASSDFRESYNEQFF

J gene: TRBJ2-2
clone size: NA
V gene: TRBV19
CDR3 protein: CASSTLNTGELFF

J gene: TRBJ2-2
clone size: once
V gene: TRBV28
CDR3 protein: CASSLSGRGTGELFF

J gene: TRBJ1-2
clone size: NA
V gene: TRBV6-1
CDR3 protein: CASRVGQDYGYTF

J gene: TRBJ2-3
clone size: NA
V gene: TRBV5-4
CDR3 protein: CASRRGLGADTQYF

J gene: TRBJ1-2
clone size: NA
V gene: TRBV25-1
CDR3 protein: CASSMGRLIEGGYTF

J gene: TRBJ1-3
clone size: NA
V gene: TRBV6-5
CDR3 protein: CASIRRHGNGNTIYF

J gene: TRBJ1-3
clone size: NA
V gene: TRBV7-9
CDR3 protein: CASSLGGTTSGNTIYF

J gene: TRBJ2-7
clone size: NA
V gene: TRBV30
CDR3 protein: CAWQDRGLGEQYF

J gene: TRBJ1-2
clone size: NA
V gene: TRBV5-4
CDR3 protein: CASSPSNYGYTF

J gene: TRBJ1-1
clone size: few
V gene: TRBV13
CDR3 protein: CASSLGGFRTEAFF

J gene: TRBJ2-7
clone size: NA
V gene: TRBV5-1
CDR3 protein: CASSLDQGAPYEQYF

J gene: TRBJ2-1
clone size: few
V gene: TRBV12-5
CDR3 protein: CASVLAPPGDEQFF

J gene: TRBJ2-1
clone size: NA
V gene: TRBV10-3
CDR3 protein: CAISESTAGGSNEQFF

J gene: TRBJ2-3
clone size: NA
V gene: TRBV5-1
CDR3 protein: CASSLRGRAAADTQYF

J gene: TRBJ2-5
clone size: few
V gene: TRBV6-1
CDR3 protein: CASSRQGFLQETQYF

J gene: TRBJ2-1
clone size: NA
V gene: TRBV19
CDR3 protein: CASSIRGVGDEQFF

J gene: TRBJ1-4
clone size: NA
V gene: TRBV7-9
CDR3 protein: CASRGQGYEKLFF

J gene: TRBJ2-7
clone size: NA
V gene: TRBV7-8
CDR3 protein: CASSLKGPYEQYF

J gene: TRBJ1-2
clone size: NA
V gene: TRBV6-1
CDR3 protein: CASSEEGGLGGYTF

J gene: TRBJ2-2
clone size: NA
V gene: TRBV4-3
CDR3 protein: CASSPGIGSGMNTGELFF

J gene: TRBJ2-2
clone size: NA
V gene: TRBV7-9
CDR3 protein: CASSFLVNTGELFF

J gene: TRBJ1-1
clone size: NA
V gene: TRBV30
CDR3 protein: CAWSPGQGRSSTEAFF

J gene: TRBJ2-5
clone size: NA
V gene: TRBV19
CDR3 protein: CASAIQETQYF

J gene: TRBJ1-2
clone size: few
V gene: TRBV30
CDR3 protein: CAWNRFYEDGYTF

J gene: TRBJ2-7
clone size: NA
V gene: TRBV7-9
CDR3 protein: CASSLVFYEQYF

J gene: TRBJ2-2
clone size: NA
V gene: TRBV6-6
CDR3 protein: CASSREGRDTGELFF

J gene: TRBJ1-2
clone size: NA
V gene: TRBV28
CDR3 protein: CASSQAGASNGYTF

J gene: TRBJ2-7
clone size: NA
V gene: TRBV29-1
CDR3 protein: CSVGQGAGEQYF

J gene: TRBJ1-1
clone size: NA
V gene: TRBV6-1
CDR3 protein: CASSSAGQSNTEAFF

J gene: TRBJ1-5
clone size: NA
V gene: TRBV6-5
CDR3 protein: CASDPGTGAPQPQHF

J gene: TRBJ2-5
clone size: NA
V gene: TRBV6-1
CDR3 protein: CASSPNPGGRETQYF

J gene: TRBJ2-7
clone size: NA
V gene: TRBV4-1
CDR3 protein: CASSQAGGPYEQYF

J gene: TRBJ2-5
clone size: once
V gene: TRBV28
CDR3 protein: CATVDRGIQETQYF

J gene: TRBJ1-1
clone size: NA
V gene: TRBV18
CDR3 protein: CASSPLTSAAEAFF

J gene: TRBJ2-3
clone size: NA
V gene: TRBV28
CDR3 protein: CASTITTGFTDTQYF

J gene: TRBJ2-7
clone size: once
V gene: TRBV4-1
CDR3 protein: CASSQVGQGDYEQYF

J gene: TRBJ2-1
clone size: NA
V gene: TRBV21-1
CDR3 protein: CASSFTGLDSDEQFF

J gene: TRBJ2-7
clone size: NA
V gene: TRBV6-5
CDR3 protein: CASSYGTSGSYEQYF

J gene: TRBJ2-1
clone size: NA
V gene: TRBV28
CDR3 protein: CASTEGGTGDNEQFF

J gene: TRBJ2-7
clone size: NA
V gene: TRBV9
CDR3 protein: CASSKGTSARGSIYEQYF

J gene: TRBJ1-5
clone size: few
V gene: TRBV27
CDR3 protein: CASSSQTGRNQPQHF

J gene: TRBJ2-5
clone size: once
V gene: TRBV19
CDR3 protein: CASKKATQETQYF

J gene: TRBJ1-5
clone size: NA
V gene: TRBV4-2
CDR3 protein: CASSQSFGGVSNQPQHF

J gene: TRBJ1-2
clone size: NA
V gene: TRBV29-1
CDR3 protein: CSVLLDIGYTF

J gene: TRBJ2-1
clone size: once
V gene: TRBV11-3
CDR3 protein: CASSSRERGLHNEQFF